The next 7 T cell receptor beta chains were all read from a single sample in a study of blood T cell repertoires in COVID-19. Some clones are missing from TCRdb's copy, which holds only in-frame ones; the method was immunoSEQ multiplex PCR. This table holds about 220,000 clones, about 85% found once. Sequencing input: peripheral blood. The receptor set was obtained from a woman in her sixties who had recovered from COVID-19.

The rearrangement uses TRBV5-1 and TRBJ1-1, with TRBD1 identical over 10 bases. The CDR3 extends over 17 amino acids. Looked up from germline, CDR1 is SGHRS and CDR2 is YFSETQ. Trimming removed 4 bases from V and 4 bases from J; junction bases left unmatched: 13. CDR3 sequence reads: CASSHAWTGGFITEAFF. Written as DNA, the CDR3 is TGCGCCAGCAGCCACGCGTGGACAGGGGGTTTTATCACTGAAGCTTTCTTT.

Only one count was recorded for this clone. This sequence joins TRBV10-3 and TRBJ1-2; 8 nucleotides agree with TRBD1. Germline V gene lookup returns CDR1 ENHRY and CDR2 SYGVKD. With 9 bases clipped from V and 3 bases from J, the junction kept 18 bases outside the gene matches. The CDR3 spans 17 residues. The CDR3 DNA follows: TGTGCCATTAATACCGGACAGGGAGGCCCTTCAGACTATGGCTACACCTTC. Amino acid sequence: CAINTGQGGPSDYGYTF.

This sequence joins TRBV9 and TRBJ2-7, with D unclear. Trimming took 2 bases from V and 5 from J, leaving 14 bases between them. The CDR3 spans 14 residues. Germline V CDR1 and CDR2: SGDLS, YYNGEE. DNA for the CDR3: TGTGCCAGCAGCGTCAGCCAGTACTATGACGAGCAGTACTTC. Protein sequence: CASSVSQYYDEQYF.

V usage is TRBV10-3 and J usage is TRBJ1-3; tentatively, D is TRBD1 (5 bases). This CDR3 has 16 amino acids. Trimming pared 3 bases from V and 0 bases from J, leaving 12 bases between. From germline, CDR1 is ENHRY and CDR2 SYGVKD. CDR3 nucleotides: TGTGCCATCAGTGAAAGGGACGGGAGCTCTGGAAACACCATATATTTT. Translating it yields CAISERDGSSGNTIYF.

J is TRBJ2-2 and V is TRBV6-7; 7 bases line up with TRBD2. TRBV6-7 is known as an ORF, though its function is uncertain. The CDR3 length is 18 residues. The V segment lost 7 bases and the J segment 0 bases; nucleotides outside the gene matches: 14. CDR3 residues: CASNGLVGLGANTGELFF. The CDR3 nucleotides are TGTGCCAGCAATGGACTAGTTGGTTTAGGCGCGAACACCGGGGAGCTGTTTTTT.

The V gene is TRBV6-6, the J gene TRBJ2-5; maybe TRBD1 (5 bases). The germline gives CDR1 MNHNY, CDR2 SVGAGI (reference sequence). This CDR3 has 16 residues. V was cut by 0 bases and J by 3 bases, with 14 bases left in between. Written as DNA, the CDR3 is TGTGCCAGCAGTTACTCGAGGACACACCTCGAAGAGACCCAGTACTTC. The encoded protein is CASSYSRTHLEETQYF.

The J gene is TRBJ1-3, the V gene TRBV6-1, with D perhaps TRBD1 (5 bases). The CDR3 is 15 amino acids. Germline CDR1 reads MNHNS; CDR2 reads SASEGT. The V end lost 1 base, the J end lost 6 bases, and 13 bases lay between the germline ends. The CDR3, as DNA: TGTGCCAGCAGTGAAGGGGGTGGGACTAAAAACACCATATATTTT. Its protein product is CASSEGGGTKNTIYF.